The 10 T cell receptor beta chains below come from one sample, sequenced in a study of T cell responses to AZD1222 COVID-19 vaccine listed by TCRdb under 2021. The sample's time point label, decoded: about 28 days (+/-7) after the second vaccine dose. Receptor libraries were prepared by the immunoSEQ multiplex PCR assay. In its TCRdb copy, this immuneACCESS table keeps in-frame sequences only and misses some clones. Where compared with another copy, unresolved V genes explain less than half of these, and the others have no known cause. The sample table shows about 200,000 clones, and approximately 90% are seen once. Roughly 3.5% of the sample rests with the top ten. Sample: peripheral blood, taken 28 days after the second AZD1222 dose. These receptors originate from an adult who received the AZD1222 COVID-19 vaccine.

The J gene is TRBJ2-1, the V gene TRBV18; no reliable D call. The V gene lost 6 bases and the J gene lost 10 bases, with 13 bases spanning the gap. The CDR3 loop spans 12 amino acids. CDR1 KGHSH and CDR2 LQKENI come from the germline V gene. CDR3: CASSSRVGEQFF. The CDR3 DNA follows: TGTGCCAGCTCCTCCCGCGTTGGCGAGCAGTTCTTC.

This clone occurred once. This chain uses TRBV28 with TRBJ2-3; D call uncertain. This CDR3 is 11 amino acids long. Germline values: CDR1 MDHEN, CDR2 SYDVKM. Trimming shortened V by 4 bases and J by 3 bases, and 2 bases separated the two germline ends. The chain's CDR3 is CASSSTDTQYF. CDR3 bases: TGTGCCAGCAGTTCTACAGATACGCAGTATTTT.

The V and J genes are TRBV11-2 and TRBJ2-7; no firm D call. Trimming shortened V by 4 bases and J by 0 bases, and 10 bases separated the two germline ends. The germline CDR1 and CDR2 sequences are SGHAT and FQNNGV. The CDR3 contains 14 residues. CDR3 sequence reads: CASSWYDVSYEQYF. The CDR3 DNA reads TGTGCCAGCAGCTGGTACGACGTCTCCTACGAGCAGTACTTC.

The CDR3 spells CATSRVAGSGANVLTF. The CDR3 region has the DNA TGTGCCACCAGCAGAGTTGCGGGGTCTGGGGCCAACGTCCTGACTTTC. The chain carries TRBV15 and TRBJ2-6; the D gene is possibly TRBD2 (6 bases). This CDR3 region has 16 residues. Germline loops: CDR1 LNHNV, CDR2 YYDKDF (reference sequence). The V end lost 1 base, the J end lost 1 base, and 8 bases lay between the germline ends.

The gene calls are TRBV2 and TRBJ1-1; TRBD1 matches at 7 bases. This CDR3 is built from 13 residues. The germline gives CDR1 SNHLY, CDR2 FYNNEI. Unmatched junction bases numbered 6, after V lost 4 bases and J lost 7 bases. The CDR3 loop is CASSALRQGEAFF. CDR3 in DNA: TGTGCCAGCAGTGCCCTCCGACAGGGTGAAGCTTTCTTT.

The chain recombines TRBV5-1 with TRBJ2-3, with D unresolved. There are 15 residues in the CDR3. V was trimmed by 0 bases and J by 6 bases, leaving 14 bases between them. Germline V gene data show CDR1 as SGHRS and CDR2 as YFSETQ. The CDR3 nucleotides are TGCGCCAGCAGCTTGGATAGCCCCTCCGGGGATACGCAGTATTTT. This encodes CASSLDSPSGDTQYF.

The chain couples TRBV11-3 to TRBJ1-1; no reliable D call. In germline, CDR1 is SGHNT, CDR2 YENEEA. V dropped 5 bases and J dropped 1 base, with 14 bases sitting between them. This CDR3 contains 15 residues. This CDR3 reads CASSPPEATNTEAFF. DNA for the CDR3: TGTGCCAGCAGCCCCCCCGAGGCAACGAACACTGAAGCTTTCTTT.

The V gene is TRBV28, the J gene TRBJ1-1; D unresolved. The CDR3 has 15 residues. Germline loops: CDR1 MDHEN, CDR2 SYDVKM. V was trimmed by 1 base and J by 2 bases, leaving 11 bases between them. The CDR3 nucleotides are TGTGCCAGCAGTTTATTCCGGGTTTCAAACACTGAAGCTTTCTTT. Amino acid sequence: CASSLFRVSNTEAFF.

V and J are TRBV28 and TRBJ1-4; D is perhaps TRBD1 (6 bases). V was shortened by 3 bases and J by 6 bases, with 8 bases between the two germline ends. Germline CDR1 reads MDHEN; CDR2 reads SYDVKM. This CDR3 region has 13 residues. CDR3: CASSLSGDEKLFF. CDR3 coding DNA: TGTGCCAGCAGTTTGTCAGGGGATGAAAAACTGTTTTTT.

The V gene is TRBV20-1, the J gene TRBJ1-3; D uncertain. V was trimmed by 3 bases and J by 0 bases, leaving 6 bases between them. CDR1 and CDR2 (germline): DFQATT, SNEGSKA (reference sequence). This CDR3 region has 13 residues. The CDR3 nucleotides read TGCAGTGCTAGTGACATCTCTGGAAACACCATATATTTT. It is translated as CSASDISGNTIYF.